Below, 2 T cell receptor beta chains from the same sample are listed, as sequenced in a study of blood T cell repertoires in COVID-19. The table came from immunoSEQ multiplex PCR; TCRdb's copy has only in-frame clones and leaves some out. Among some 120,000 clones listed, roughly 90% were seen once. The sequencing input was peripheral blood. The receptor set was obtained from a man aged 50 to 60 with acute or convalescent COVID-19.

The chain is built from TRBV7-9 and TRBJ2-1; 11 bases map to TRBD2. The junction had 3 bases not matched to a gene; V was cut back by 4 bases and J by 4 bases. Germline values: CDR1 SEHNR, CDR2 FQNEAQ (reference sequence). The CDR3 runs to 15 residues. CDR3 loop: CASSSGTSGYNEQFF. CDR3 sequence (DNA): TGTGCCAGCAGCTCCGGGACTAGCGGATACAATGAGCAGTTCTTC. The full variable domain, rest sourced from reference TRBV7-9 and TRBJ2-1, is DTGVSQNPRHKITKRGQNVTFRCDPISEHNRLYWYRQTLGQGPEFLTYFQNEAQLEKSRLLSDRFSAERPKGSFSTLEIQRTEQGDSAMYLCASSSGTSGYNEQFFGPGTRLTVL.

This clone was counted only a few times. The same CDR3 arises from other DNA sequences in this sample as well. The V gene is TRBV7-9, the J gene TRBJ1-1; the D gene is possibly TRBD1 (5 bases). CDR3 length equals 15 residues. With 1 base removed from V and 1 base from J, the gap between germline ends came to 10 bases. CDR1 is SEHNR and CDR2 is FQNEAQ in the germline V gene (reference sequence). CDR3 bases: TGTGCCAGCAGCTTAGTCGGCAGGGAGAACACTGAAGCTTTCTTT. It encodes CASSLVGRENTEAFF.